A selection of T cell receptor beta chains follows, all from one sample in a study of CD8 T cells in ankylosing spondylitis. Via MiXCR, TCRdb re-called the 5' RACE reads, giving one row per CDR3 protein. This sample has around 120,000 distinct CDR3 sequences, with less than 25% found just once. Sample: synovial fluid, either unsorted or a sorted T cell fraction (not recorded which). The receptors derive from a male donor with ankylosing spondylitis. CDR3s include the opening cysteine and the closing phenylalanine or tryptophan. A D gene is named only where the DNA matches it firmly. A row's size may be missing; if present it is once, few, many or a size class.

clone_size d_call j_call v_call cdr3_nt cdr3_aa
. TRBD2 TRBJ2-2 TRBV5-1 TGCGCCAGCAGCTTGCATTCGAACCAAGGGAGGGCGAACACCGGGGAGCTGTTTTTT CASSLHSNQGRANTGELFF
. TRBD2 TRBJ2-3 TRBV6-1 TGTGCCAGCAGTGGGCGACTAGCGGGAGATACGCAGTATTTT CASSGRLAGDTQYF
. TRBD1 TRBJ1-2 TRBV19 TGTGCCAGTAGTGACCCGGGACAGGGGGCGCGCGGCTACACCTTC CASSDPGQGARGYTF
. . TRBJ1-5 TRBV7-2 TGTGCCAGCAGCTCGGCCAGAAATCAGCCCCAGCATTTT CASSSARNQPQHF
once . TRBJ2-3 TRBV20-1 TGCAGTGCTAGATCGGGCGGCGACGCAGATACGCAGTATTTT CSARSGGDADTQYF
. . TRBJ1-2 TRBV2 TGTGCCAGCATACCACTTTGGGGCCCCGCCGACTATGGCTACACCTTC CASIPLWGPADYGYTF
. TRBD2 TRBJ2-5 TRBV11-2 TGTGCCAGCAGTGTTGCCATTTTCGGACTAGCGGGAGGAGAGACCCAGTACTTC CASSVAIFGLAGGETQYF
. . TRBJ2-2 TRBV4-1 TGCGCCAGCAGCCCAGGGGCTGGGTACACCGGGGAGCTGTTTTTT CASSPGAGYTGELFF
few TRBD2 TRBJ2-3 TRBV5-4 TGTGCCAGCAGCTCCAGGACTAGCGGAAGCACAGATACGCAGTATTTT CASSSRTSGSTDTQYF
. . TRBJ2-5 TRBV29-1 TGCAGCGTTGAACTCTCACGGAGAGAGACCCAGTACTTC CSVELSRRETQYF
. . TRBJ2-3 TRBV6-5 TGTGCCAGCAGTTACAGAGATACGCAGTATTTT CASSYRDTQYF
. TRBD1 TRBJ1-4 TRBV4-2 TGTGCCAGCAGCCAAGAAGCGGCACAGGGGGGGAAAAAACTGTTTTTT CASSQEAAQGGKKLFF
. . TRBJ2-1 TRBV6-2/TRBV6-3 TGTGCCAGCAGTTACGTACAGGGCTACAATGAGCAGTTCTTC CASSYVQGYNEQFF
. . TRBJ2-1 TRBV19 TGTGCCAGTAGTACCGAGCGGAGGGGGAATGAGCAGTTCTTC CASSTERRGNEQFF
many TRBD2 TRBJ2-5 TRBV4-2 TGTGCCAGCAGCCACCCCGGGGGGAGGGGAGAGACCCAGTACTTC CASSHPGGRGETQYF
. . TRBJ2-5 TRBV3-1 TGTGCCAGCAGCCCAACTATGGGGGTGGGCGAGACCCAGTACTTC CASSPTMGVGETQYF
many . TRBJ2-3 TRBV7-2 TGTGCCAGCAGCTTGGGGACGTACACAGATACGCAGTATTTT CASSLGTYTDTQYF
. TRBD1 TRBJ1-3 TRBV4-1 TGCGCCAGCAGCCAAAAACAGGGGCCCTCTGGAAACACCATATATTTT CASSQKQGPSGNTIYF
. . TRBJ1-2 TRBV7-9 TGTGCCAGCAGCATTACAGGGATGGGCTACACCTTC CASSITGMGYTF
once TRBD2 TRBJ2-2 TRBV27 TGTGCCAGCAGTCATCCACTGGCGGGAGCTTCCGGGGAGCTGTTTTTT CASSHPLAGASGELFF
. TRBD1 TRBJ1-5 TRBV2 TGTGCCAGCAGGGGACAGGGGAATCAGCCCCAGCGTTTT CASRGQGNQPQRF
. TRBD2 TRBJ2-1 TRBV19 TGTGCCAGTAGTGGGACTAGCGGGCCCAATGAGCAGTTCTTC CASSGTSGPNEQFF
few . TRBJ1-1 TRBV11-2 TGTGCCAGCAGCTTAGGAGGGATCACTGAAGCTTTCTTT CASSLGGITEAFF
. . TRBJ2-1 TRBV19 TGTGCCAGTAGTATGGGGGCCTCCTGGGGGCAGTTCTTC CASSMGASWGQFF
. . TRBJ2-3 TRBV11-3 TGTGCCAGCAGCTTTAGGGCTGGCACAGATACGCAGTATTTT CASSFRAGTDTQYF
many TRBD1 TRBJ2-5 TRBV12-3/TRBV12-4 TGTGCCTGCGGACAGGGAGAGACCCAGTACTTC CACGQGETQYF
. . TRBJ2-2 TRBV6-1 TGTGCCAGCAGTGAAGGACTAGGCACCGGGGAGCTGTTTTTT CASSEGLGTGELFF
few TRBD2 TRBJ2-3 TRBV5-1 TGCGCCAGCAGCTTCGCGGGACTAGCGGGAGCAACAGATACGCAGTATTTT CASSFAGLAGATDTQYF
many TRBD1 TRBJ1-1 TRBV12-3/TRBV12-4 TGTGCCAGCAGTTCAGGGGGGGGGGTCAAGACTGAAGCTTTCTTT CASSSGGGVKTEAFF
. . TRBJ1-1 TRBV19 TGTGCCAGTACCCGGGAGGGCGCTTCGTCCACTGAAGCTTTCTTT CASTREGASSTEAFF
. . TRBJ2-7 TRBV19 TGTGCCAGTAGTCCTCATCCGGGACAAAGGAGCTCCTACGAGCAGTACTTC CASSPHPGQRSSYEQYF
. . TRBJ1-4 TRBV27 TGTGCCAGCAGTTTCGTAGGAGGGGGAAATGAAAAACTGTTTTTT CASSFVGGGNEKLFF
. . TRBJ2-3 TRBV2 TGTGCCAGCAAATATAGGACTGAGACTACTACGCAGTATTTT CASKYRTETTTQYF
. TRBD1 TRBJ2-1 TRBV5-1 TGCGCCAGCAACTCCGGGACAGGGGGGTGGAATGAGCAGTTCTTC CASNSGTGGWNEQFF
few TRBD1 TRBJ2-1 TRBV4-1 TGCGCCAGCAGCCAAAGCGGACAGGGTAGTGAGCAGTTCTTC CASSQSGQGSEQFF
. . TRBJ1-2 TRBV24-1 TGTGCCACCAGTGATGCCGGCGGGGATTTTTCCTATGGCTACACCTTC CATSDAGGDFSYGYTF
. . TRBJ2-7 TRBV7-9 TGTGCCAGCAGCTTACGCTCGAACTCCTACGAGCAGTACTTC CASSLRSNSYEQYF
once . TRBJ1-5 TRBV30 TGTGCCTGGAGTTTGGGAATCAATCAGCCCCAGCATTTT CAWSLGINQPQHF
many TRBD2 TRBJ2-3 TRBV20-1 TGCAGTGCGGATGGGAGCGGGAACACAGATACGCAGTATTTT CSADGSGNTDTQYF
many . TRBJ2-3 TRBV5-1 TGCGCCAGCAGCTTGGAAGGCCCGCCAGATACGCAGTATTTT CASSLEGPPDTQYF
few . TRBJ1-2 TRBV25-1 TGTGCCAGCAGTGAAGAAGGGTATGGCTACACCTTC CASSEEGYGYTF